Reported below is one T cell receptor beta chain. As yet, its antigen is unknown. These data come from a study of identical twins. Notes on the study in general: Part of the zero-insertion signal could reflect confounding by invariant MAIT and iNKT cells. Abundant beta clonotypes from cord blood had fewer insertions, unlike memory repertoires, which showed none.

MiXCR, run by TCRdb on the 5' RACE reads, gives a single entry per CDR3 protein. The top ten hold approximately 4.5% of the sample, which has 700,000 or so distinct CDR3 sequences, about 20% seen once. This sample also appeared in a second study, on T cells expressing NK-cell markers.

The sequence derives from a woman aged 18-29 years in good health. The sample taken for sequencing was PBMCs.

The CDR3: CSTLEYPSNNEQFF. The CDR3 DNA reads as TGCAGTACCTTGGAGTACCCTTCGAACAATGAGCAGTTCTTC. This chain joins TRBV20-1 and TRBJ2-1; D is unclear. From germline, CDR1 is DFQATT and CDR2 SNEGSKA (reference sequence). Deletions cut 8 bases from V and 5 bases from J, with 19 bases between. CDR3 length: 14 residues.